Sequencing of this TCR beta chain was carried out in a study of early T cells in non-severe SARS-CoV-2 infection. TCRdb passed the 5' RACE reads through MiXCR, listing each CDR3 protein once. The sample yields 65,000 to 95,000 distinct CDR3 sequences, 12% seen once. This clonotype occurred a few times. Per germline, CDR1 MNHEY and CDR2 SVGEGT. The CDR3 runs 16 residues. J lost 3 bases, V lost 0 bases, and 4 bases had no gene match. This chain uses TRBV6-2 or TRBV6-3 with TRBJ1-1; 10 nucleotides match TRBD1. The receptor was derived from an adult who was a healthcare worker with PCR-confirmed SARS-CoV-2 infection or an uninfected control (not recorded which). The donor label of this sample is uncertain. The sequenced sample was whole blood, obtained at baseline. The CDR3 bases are TGTGCCAGCAGTTACTCAAGGACAGGGGGGCACACTGAAGCTTTCTTT. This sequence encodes CASSYSRTGGHTEAFF.